The 5 T cell receptor beta chains listed next were all sequenced from one sample in a study of blood T cell repertoires in COVID-19. Profiled with immunoSEQ multiplex PCR; TCRdb holds only in-frame clones, not every one. The top ten hold around 0.92% of the sample, which has 250,000 to 300,000 clones, approximately 85% seen once. Material for sequencing was PBMCs or T cells enriched from blood (not recorded which). These receptors all stem from a woman younger than 45 who had recovered from COVID-19.

The chain is built from TRBV5-1 and TRBJ1-2; possibly TRBD1 for D (6 bases). CDR1 is SGHRS and CDR2 is YFSETQ in the germline V gene. This CDR3 is 15 amino acids long. Deletions cut 4 bases from V and 7 bases from J, with 20 bases between. This CDR3 reads CASSPEVHRTAGYTF. The CDR3 DNA sequence: TGCGCCAGCAGCCCTGAGGTTCATAGGACAGCTGGCTACACCTTC.

The CDR3 DNA follows: TGTGCCAGCAGCAAAGGACGAGGCACAACGAGGGAGTATGAAAGAGATACGCAGTATTTT. As protein: CASSKGRGTTREYERDTQYF. The rearrangement links TRBV21-1 to TRBJ2-3; the DNA was not used to check the table's D call, TRBD2. TRBV21-1 is deemed a pseudogene. This CDR3 has 20 residues.

This sequence joins TRBV11-2 and TRBJ1-2; D may be TRBD1 (6 bases). The CDR3 consists of 17 residues. Germline values: CDR1 SGHAT, CDR2 FQNNGV. Trimming shortened V by 0 bases and J by 4 bases, and 18 bases separated the two germline ends. This chain's CDR3 is CASSLEWGGKRPYGYTF. CDR3 bases: TGTGCCAGCAGCTTAGAGTGGGGGGGCAAACGGCCCTATGGCTACACCTTC.

V usage is TRBV5-1 and J usage is TRBJ1-4, with D tentatively TRBD1 (6 bases). The V gene lost 0 bases and the J gene lost 7 bases, with 16 bases spanning the gap. CDR3 length: 16 residues. In germline, CDR1 is SGHRS, CDR2 YFSETQ. The CDR3 nucleotides read TGCGCCAGCAGCTTGGGACAGGTCATCTGGGGTGAAAAACTGTTTTTT. Translated: CASSLGQVIWGEKLFF.

The genes are TRBV18 and TRBJ2-7; TRBD2 matches at 11 bases. Unmatched junction bases numbered 4, after V lost 4 bases and J lost 2 bases. The CDR3 covers 15 residues. The germline CDR1 and CDR2 sequences are KGHSH and LQKENI. This chain's CDR3 is CASSQLAGVPYEQYF. CDR3 nucleotide sequence: TGTGCCAGCTCACAACTAGCGGGGGTGCCCTACGAGCAGTACTTC.